A selection of T cell receptor beta chains follows, all from one sample in a study of T cell repertoires in cytomegalovirus infection. Using its own MiXCR run on the reads, TCRdb lists one record per CDR3 protein. Of approximately 320,000 distinct CDR3 sequences listed, 9.5% are singletons. The sample comprised PBMCs. The receptors come from a human donor in good health (CMV status not recorded). Some clones in this sample may be carry-over from other donors' samples. CDR3s include the opening cysteine and the closing phenylalanine or tryptophan. Fields, in order: J gene, D gene, V gene, clone size, CDR3 DNA, CDR3 protein. The D gene is left open where the match is weak. Clone size is shown for a subset of rows, as once, few, many or a class of expanded clone.

J: TRBJ2-1
D: TRBD1
V: TRBV12-3/TRBV12-4
size: few
DNA: TGTGCCAGCAGTTCACAGGGGGTCTCCTGGGATGAGCAGTTCTTC
CDR3: CASSSQGVSWDEQFF

J: TRBJ1-6
D: .
V: TRBV7-8
size: many
DNA: TGTGCCAGCAGCTCACGACACACAGCCTTCTTTGAGTCACCCCTCCACTTT
CDR3: CASSSRHTAFFESPLHF

J: TRBJ1-2
D: .
V: TRBV19
size: many
DNA: TGTGCCAGTAGTATAACCCGTTATGGCTACACCTTC
CDR3: CASSITRYGYTF

J: TRBJ1-2
D: .
V: TRBV30
size: .
DNA: TGTGCCTGGAGTAGTGTCTATGGCTACACCTTC
CDR3: CAWSSVYGYTF

J: TRBJ2-7
D: .
V: TRBV7-8
size: many
DNA: TGTGCCAGCAGCCCCCCGGAGGCATCCTACGAGCAGTACTTC
CDR3: CASSPPEASYEQYF

J: TRBJ2-2
D: .
V: TRBV12-3/TRBV12-4
size: many
DNA: TGTGCCAGCAGTCCAGTGATAGCCGCCGGGGAGCTGTTTTTT
CDR3: CASSPVIAAGELFF

J: TRBJ1-5
D: TRBD1
V: TRBV10-3
size: many
DNA: TGTGCCATCAGTGAGGACAGGGGAGGGAATCAGCCCCAGCATTTT
CDR3: CAISEDRGGNQPQHF

J: TRBJ1-1
D: TRBD1
V: TRBV7-8
size: many
DNA: TGTGCCAGCAGCTCGGGGGACAGGGAGTTAAACACTGAAGCTTTCTTT
CDR3: CASSSGDRELNTEAFF

J: TRBJ1-1
D: TRBD1
V: TRBV7-4
size: .
DNA: TGTGCCAGCAGTTTTGACAGGGGTGAAGCTTTCTTT
CDR3: CASSFDRGEAFF

J: TRBJ1-1
D: .
V: TRBV12-3/TRBV12-4
size: many
DNA: TGTGCCAGCAGCTCATCGGGACTCCCCCCAAAGGCTGAAGCTTTCTTT
CDR3: CASSSSGLPPKAEAFF

J: TRBJ1-1
D: .
V: TRBV4-3
size: .
DNA: TGCGCCAGCAGCCAAGATCGTTGGGGGGGCACTGAAGCTTTCTTT
CDR3: CASSQDRWGGTEAFF

J: TRBJ2-5
D: .
V: TRBV7-7
size: many
DNA: TGTGCCAGCAGCCCGACGGGACTTCAAGAGACCCAGTACTTC
CDR3: CASSPTGLQETQYF

J: TRBJ2-1
D: TRBD2
V: TRBV3-1
size: .
DNA: TGTGCCAGCAGCCAAGTATTCGGGAGGAACCCTGAGCAGTTCTTC
CDR3: CASSQVFGRNPEQFF

J: TRBJ2-3
D: TRBD2
V: TRBV2
size: many
DNA: TGTGCCAGCAGTCGGGGACTAGCGACTAGCACAGATACGCAGTATTTT
CDR3: CASSRGLATSTDTQYF

J: TRBJ2-3
D: .
V: TRBV7-8
size: .
DNA: TGTGCCAGCAGCCAGGGGGGGGGGCCTACAGATACGCAGTATTTT
CDR3: CASSQGGGPTDTQYF

J: TRBJ2-1
D: TRBD2
V: TRBV12-3/TRBV12-4
size: .
DNA: TGTGCCAGCAGTTTAAGGGGACTAGCGGGGGCCTACTGGAATGAGCAGTTCTTC
CDR3: CASSLRGLAGAYWNEQFF

J: TRBJ2-1
D: TRBD2
V: TRBV2
size: many
DNA: TGTGCCAGCAGTGAACCCAGCGGGGGATTTTATGAGCAGTTCTTC
CDR3: CASSEPSGGFYEQFF

J: TRBJ1-3
D: .
V: TRBV7-9
size: many
DNA: TGTGCCAGCAGCTTAGATACTGGAAACACCATATATTTT
CDR3: CASSLDTGNTIYF

J: TRBJ2-1
D: .
V: TRBV6-6
size: many
DNA: TGTGCCAGCAGTTACTCGAAAGTGTTTGTAGTCGCTGAGCAGTTCTTC
CDR3: CASSYSKVFVVAEQFF

J: TRBJ2-1
D: .
V: TRBV6-5
size: .
DNA: TGTGCCAGCAGTTTTCTACCGGTGGGGTCCTACAATGAGCAGTTCTTC
CDR3: CASSFLPVGSYNEQFF

J: TRBJ2-1
D: .
V: TRBV20-1
size: .
DNA: TGCAGTGCCCCCTTATGGGGGACGGAGGTCAATGAGCAGTTCTTC
CDR3: CSAPLWGTEVNEQFF

J: TRBJ2-7
D: TRBD1
V: TRBV19
size: many
DNA: TGTGCCAGTAGTAAACGACAGGGGGCGGTTGAGCAGTACTTC
CDR3: CASSKRQGAVEQYF

J: TRBJ2-2
D: TRBD2
V: TRBV2
size: many
DNA: TGTGCCAGCGTAGTGGGACTAGCGAACACCGGGGAGCTGTTTTTT
CDR3: CASVVGLANTGELFF

J: TRBJ2-1
D: .
V: TRBV11-2
size: many
DNA: TGTGCCAGCAGCTTACAGGGACAAACCACCAACAATGAGCAGTTCTTC
CDR3: CASSLQGQTTNNEQFF

J: TRBJ2-5
D: TRBD2
V: TRBV7-2
size: many
DNA: TGTGCCAGCAGCTTAAAGGCTAGCGGGGGGAGGCTAGAGACCCAGTACTTC
CDR3: CASSLKASGGRLETQYF

J: TRBJ2-6
D: .
V: TRBV23-1
size: many
DNA: TGCGCCACACCCGGTGGGTGTCCAGGGGCCAACGTCCTGACTTTC
CDR3: CATPGGCPGANVLTF

J: TRBJ2-7
D: TRBD2
V: TRBV28
size: .
DNA: TGTGCCAGCAGCGAAGGACTAGCGGGAGCTTACGAGCAGTACTTC
CDR3: CASSEGLAGAYEQYF

J: TRBJ2-3
D: .
V: TRBV7-2
size: medium-sized
DNA: TGTGCCAGCAGCTCCCAACCTGGGAGTACAGATACGCAGTATTTT
CDR3: CASSSQPGSTDTQYF

J: TRBJ2-2
D: .
V: TRBV11-1
size: .
DNA: TGTGCCAGCAGCTACAAGGGTTCCGGGGAGCTGTTTTTT
CDR3: CASSYKGSGELFF

J: TRBJ2-1
D: .
V: TRBV11-2
size: many
DNA: TGTGCCAGCAGCCAGACCGCGGGGAACAATGAGCAGTTCTTC
CDR3: CASSQTAGNNEQFF

J: TRBJ1-1
D: .
V: TRBV7-2
size: many
DNA: TGTGCCAGCAGCTTTTTCGCAGGAGTATTAGCTTTCTTT
CDR3: CASSFFAGVLAFF

J: TRBJ2-5
D: .
V: TRBV24-1
size: many
DNA: TGTGCCACCAGTGACACCAGGGACGAGAGGAGGACCCAGTACTTC
CDR3: CATSDTRDERRTQYF

J: TRBJ2-5
D: .
V: TRBV19
size: many
DNA: TGTGCCAGTAGTCCCAGGACAGCCCAAGAGACCCAGTACTTC
CDR3: CASSPRTAQETQYF

J: TRBJ2-5
D: TRBD2
V: TRBV7-2
size: many
DNA: TGTGCCAGCAGCCATGGTACTAGCGGGGGGTCTAGGGAGACCCAGTACTTC
CDR3: CASSHGTSGGSRETQYF

J: TRBJ2-7
D: .
V: TRBV11-2
size: few
DNA: TGTGCCAGCAGCCTACAGGGCTCAGTGTACGAGCAGTACTTC
CDR3: CASSLQGSVYEQYF

J: TRBJ1-1
D: .
V: TRBV4-3
size: .
DNA: TGCGCCAGCAGCCGCCAGGGATTCTCGAACACTGAAGCTTTCTTT
CDR3: CASSRQGFSNTEAFF

J: TRBJ2-2
D: .
V: TRBV7-2
size: few
DNA: TGTGCCAGCAGCTTAGGGGGATACGGGGAGCTGTTTTTT
CDR3: CASSLGGYGELFF

J: TRBJ1-1
D: TRBD1
V: TRBV25-1
size: .
DNA: TGTGCCAGCAGTGACCATACAGGGGAGGCAGCTTTCTTT
CDR3: CASSDHTGEAAFF

J: TRBJ2-7
D: TRBD1
V: TRBV7-6
size: many
DNA: TGTGCCAGCAGCTTAGCGATACGACAGGGCCACGAGCAGTACTTC
CDR3: CASSLAIRQGHEQYF

J: TRBJ1-2
D: .
V: TRBV6-5
size: .
DNA: TGTGCCAGCAGTTATGACAGACTTTATGGCTACACCTTC
CDR3: CASSYDRLYGYTF

J: TRBJ2-7
D: TRBD2
V: TRBV3-1
size: .
DNA: TGTGCCAGCAGCCAAGAGGGCGGGGGGCCCTACGAGCAGTACTTC
CDR3: CASSQEGGGPYEQYF

J: TRBJ2-3
D: .
V: TRBV7-8
size: many
DNA: TGTGCCAGCTGCCAGGGCGGGGGCACAGATACGCAGTATTTT
CDR3: CASCQGGGTDTQYF

J: TRBJ2-7
D: TRBD1
V: TRBV27
size: .
DNA: TGTGCCAGCACCACCAGACAGGGTCCAAGCTACGAGCAGTACTTC
CDR3: CASTTRQGPSYEQYF

J: TRBJ2-7
D: .
V: TRBV7-2
size: many
DNA: TGTGCCAGCAGCCTTCCCCAGAGTTCTAGCTCCTACGAGCAGTACTTC
CDR3: CASSLPQSSSSYEQYF

J: TRBJ1-5
D: .
V: TRBV7-9
size: many
DNA: TGTGCCAGCAGCCAAGGTCCCGGGCCCCAGCATTTT
CDR3: CASSQGPGPQHF

J: TRBJ2-4
D: TRBD2
V: TRBV7-8
size: many
DNA: TGTGCCAGCAGCCGCCTTAGCGGGGGAGAATCCAAAAACATTCAGTACTTC
CDR3: CASSRLSGGESKNIQYF

J: TRBJ1-5
D: .
V: TRBV7-2
size: many
DNA: TGTGCCAGCAGCTTAGCGTTAGGGGACCAGCCCCAGCATTTT
CDR3: CASSLALGDQPQHF

J: TRBJ2-2
D: .
V: TRBV7-2
size: many
DNA: TGTGCCAGTGGACAGAACACCGGGGAGCTGTTTTTT
CDR3: CASGQNTGELFF

J: TRBJ2-1
D: .
V: TRBV6-4
size: many
DNA: TGTGCCAGCAGTAAGACAGGGGAGGGTGGCAATGAGCAGTTCTTC
CDR3: CASSKTGEGGNEQFF

J: TRBJ2-7
D: TRBD1
V: TRBV6-8
size: .
DNA: TGTGCCAGCAGAAACCGGGACAGGGGGCCCTACGAGCAGTACTTC
CDR3: CASRNRDRGPYEQYF

J: TRBJ1-1
D: TRBD1
V: TRBV6-5
size: once
DNA: TGTGCCAGCGGTTCAATAACAGGGGGCGGAGAAGCTTTCTTT
CDR3: CASGSITGGGEAFF

J: TRBJ1-2
D: .
V: TRBV30
size: many
DNA: TGTGCCTGGAAAGGAGGTCCCGCCGGGGGCTACACCTTC
CDR3: CAWKGGPAGGYTF

J: TRBJ1-2
D: TRBD1
V: TRBV27
size: many
DNA: TGTGCCAGCAGTACACTGACAGGGGGCTACGGCTACACCTTC
CDR3: CASSTLTGGYGYTF

J: TRBJ2-7
D: .
V: TRBV29-1
size: few
DNA: TGCAGCGTTGAAGATAGCAGACGGATCGAGCAGTACTTC
CDR3: CSVEDSRRIEQYF